Listed below are T cell receptor beta chains from one sample, sequenced in a study of early stage breast cancer tumors. TCRdb's table, derived via immunoSEQ multiplex PCR, lists solely in-frame clones and lacks some. The data hold about 17,000 clones, with 65% to 85% observed a single time. Sequencing was performed on blood. These receptors originate from a person aged 65-85 years with breast cancer. CDR3s include the opening cysteine and the closing phenylalanine or tryptophan. Fields, in order: CDR3 DNA, CDR3 protein, D gene, V gene, clone size, J gene. A D gene is named only where the DNA matches it firmly. Size values are once, few and many counts, or a class for expanded clones, and some rows have none.

TGCGCCAGCAGCCACCTCCTGGGACAGGGAGCTGGAAACACCATATATTTT	CASSHLLGQGAGNTIYF	TRBD1	TRBV4-3	NA	TRBJ1-3
TGTGCCTGGACCGACGGGGGGGGCGACTATGGCTACACCTTC	CAWTDGGGDYGYTF	NA	TRBV30	NA	TRBJ1-2
TGTGCCAGCAGTGGTAAGGCTGGGACAGGGGGACGGGAGCAGTACTTC	CASSGKAGTGGREQYF	TRBD1	TRBV6-1	NA	TRBJ2-7
TGTGCCAGCAGCGATAGCGGGGGGGCCGGCGAGACCCAGTACTTC	CASSDSGGAGETQYF	TRBD2	TRBV7-3	NA	TRBJ2-5
TGTGCCTGGAGTGTACGGAGCGGGGGCTACACAGATACGCAGTATTTT	CAWSVRSGGYTDTQYF	TRBD2	TRBV30	NA	TRBJ2-3
TGCGCCAGCAGCCTAACAGGGGTTCCCACTGAAGCTTTCTTT	CASSLTGVPTEAFF	TRBD1	TRBV5-1	NA	TRBJ1-1
TGTGCCAGCTCACCACCCGCGCCTCAAGAGACCCAGTACTTC	CASSPPAPQETQYF	NA	TRBV18	once	TRBJ2-5
TGTGCCAGCAGCCAAGGTGTGTTAGCGGGGGAGAACACCGGGGAGCTGTTTTTT	CASSQGVLAGENTGELFF	TRBD2	TRBV4-2	NA	TRBJ2-2
TGTGCCAGCAGCTTCCTTGGGACAGGGGTCTCTGGGGCCAACGTCCTGACTTTC	CASSFLGTGVSGANVLTF	TRBD1	TRBV7-9	NA	TRBJ2-6
TGCGCCAGCAGCTTGTCAGGGTTAAAGACTGAAGCTTTCTTT	CASSLSGLKTEAFF	NA	TRBV5-1	NA	TRBJ1-1
TGTGCCAGCACCTTTCATGGGACGCCGGGACAGGGGCTGGATGGCTACACCTTC	CASTFHGTPGQGLDGYTF	TRBD1	TRBV28	NA	TRBJ1-2
TGTGCCACCAGCGGGATAGCGGGGGGGTTGGATGAGCAGTTCTTC	CATSGIAGGLDEQFF	TRBD2	TRBV15	NA	TRBJ2-1
TGTGCCAGCAGTGACTACAGGGCGGCTAATGAAAAACTGTTTTTT	CASSDYRAANEKLFF	NA	TRBV27	NA	TRBJ1-4
TGTGCCAGCAGCTCACAGGGCGCCAATGAAAAACTGTTTTTT	CASSSQGANEKLFF	NA	TRBV7-9	few	TRBJ1-4
TGTGCCAGTAGTCCCGGGACTACCGGCCACTACGAGCAGTACTTC	CASSPGTTGHYEQYF	TRBD2	TRBV19	NA	TRBJ2-7
TGTGCCAGCAAAGTAGCGGGGGGACCCACCGGGGAGCTGTTTTTT	CASKVAGGPTGELFF	TRBD2	TRBV6-5	NA	TRBJ2-2
TGCGCCAGCCGAAACATCGCGAGCGGGGGTTCCACCGGGGAGCTGTTTTTT	CASRNIASGGSTGELFF	TRBD2	TRBV5-1	NA	TRBJ2-2
TGTGCCAGCAGCCGGACAGGGGTGAACACCGGGGAGCTGTTTTTT	CASSRTGVNTGELFF	TRBD1	TRBV6-5	NA	TRBJ2-2
TGTGCCAGCAGCTCTCCGGGACAGGGACGGGATGGCTACACCTTC	CASSSPGQGRDGYTF	TRBD1	TRBV11-2	NA	TRBJ1-2
TGCGCCAGCAGCTTGATAGCGGGGGCGAACACCGGGGAGCTGTTTTTT	CASSLIAGANTGELFF	TRBD2	TRBV5-1	NA	TRBJ2-2
TGTGCCAGCAGCGTAGAGGCGGGGACAGGGGCTAGCTCTGGAAACACCATATATTTT	CASSVEAGTGASSGNTIYF	TRBD1	TRBV9	NA	TRBJ1-3
TGTGCCAGCAGCTTGGTAGGCACAGATACGCAGTATTTT	CASSLVGTDTQYF	NA	TRBV5-6	NA	TRBJ2-3
TGCGCCAGCAGCCAGAACGACAGGGCAGCAGATACGCAGTATTTT	CASSQNDRAADTQYF	TRBD1	TRBV5-1	NA	TRBJ2-3
TGTGCCAGCAGCCCATTGACAGGGGGCATGGGCTACACCTTC	CASSPLTGGMGYTF	TRBD1	TRBV7-8	NA	TRBJ1-2
TGTGCCAGCTCACCGGGCAGGGGCGTAGGGGAGCAGTTCTTC	CASSPGRGVGEQFF	NA	TRBV18	few	TRBJ2-1
TGTGCCAGCAGCGCCGCAGGGGCCGGGAACACCGGGGAGCTGTTTTTT	CASSAAGAGNTGELFF	NA	TRBV7-3	NA	TRBJ2-2
TGCGCCAGCAGCCGGCAGGGAATGAACACTGAAGCTTTCTTT	CASSRQGMNTEAFF	NA	TRBV5-1	NA	TRBJ1-1
TGTGCCAGCAGCGTAACAGGGGACCACGCCTATGGCTACACCTTC	CASSVTGDHAYGYTF	TRBD1	TRBV9	NA	TRBJ1-2
TGTGCCAGCAGCCGTCCAACTAGCGGGGGATTCCAAGAGACCCAGTACTTC	CASSRPTSGGFQETQYF	TRBD2	TRBV5-4	NA	TRBJ2-5
TGTGCCAGCTCACCCCCCGTAGCGGGGGGTAGCACAGATACGCAGTATTTT	CASSPPVAGGSTDTQYF	TRBD2	TRBV18	NA	TRBJ2-3
TGTGCCAGCAGCTTTAAACAGGAGCAGTACTTC	CASSFKQEQYF	NA	TRBV5-5	NA	TRBJ2-7
TGTGCCAGCAGAGAAGGAGGGACCCAGTACTTC	CASREGGTQYF	NA	TRBV2	NA	TRBJ2-5
TGTGCCAGCAGCAGGGGACAGGGTAATTCACCCCTCCACTTT	CASSRGQGNSPLHF	TRBD1	TRBV13	once	TRBJ1-6
TGTGCCAGCAGCTTAGCACTAGCGGAGTCCGGGGAGCAGTACTTC	CASSLALAESGEQYF	TRBD2	TRBV7-9	NA	TRBJ2-7
TGTGCCAGCAGTGGGGCTAGCGGGAGGAGCGGTACGCAGTATTTT	CASSGASGRSGTQYF	TRBD2	TRBV2	NA	TRBJ2-3
TGTGCCAGCAGCCCTGGACTAGCGGGGGGCCAAGAGACCCAGTACTTC	CASSPGLAGGQETQYF	TRBD2	TRBV7-2	NA	TRBJ2-5
TGCGCCAGCACCGACAGGGGAGGTACCGGGGAGCTGTTTTTT	CASTDRGGTGELFF	TRBD1	TRBV5-1	NA	TRBJ2-2
TGTGCCAGTACCATAGTGGGGACTAGCGGGGGAGGAAAGCAGTTCTTC	CASTIVGTSGGGKQFF	TRBD2	TRBV19	NA	TRBJ2-1
TGCGCCAGCAGTCCCCGAACAGGGGAGAATCAGCCCCAGCATTTT	CASSPRTGENQPQHF	TRBD1	TRBV5-1	NA	TRBJ1-5
TGTGCCAGCAGCTTGGGAGCCTCAAACACCATATATTTT	CASSLGASNTIYF	NA	TRBV7-9	NA	TRBJ1-3
TGTGCCAGCAGCTTCCGTTGGGGGGGGCAGGAGACCCAGTACTTC	CASSFRWGGQETQYF	NA	TRBV13	NA	TRBJ2-5
TGTGCCAGCAGCCCCGGGACAGGGCGGGCTGAAAAACTGTTTTTT	CASSPGTGRAEKLFF	TRBD1	TRBV5-5	NA	TRBJ1-4
TGCGCCAGCAGCTTGTGGCGACAGGGGGAAGGCGAGCAGTACTTC	CASSLWRQGEGEQYF	TRBD1	TRBV5-1	NA	TRBJ2-7